One sample yielded the 16 T cell receptor beta chains listed below, sequenced in a study of cytomegalovirus exposure and HLA in healthy donors. The PCR made use of 60 Vbeta and 13 Jbeta primers. Using immunoSEQ multiplex PCR, the repertoire was profiled, and TCRdb retains in-frame clones only, with some absent. The repertoire has about 130,000 clones, 73% of them found once; the top ten carry more than 4.5%. Sequencing input: PBMCs. All receptors come from a man aged 55 to 69 in good health and CMV-seropositive.

The chain recombines TRBV18 with TRBJ1-3; D might be TRBD1 (6 bases). The CDR3 totals 18 residues. V was clipped by 6 bases and J by 2 bases, with 23 bases between them. Germline CDR1 KGHSH, CDR2 LQKENI. CDR3 region: CASSLLGTGIYAGNTIYF. Here the CDR3 DNA reads TGTGCCAGCTCCCTTTTGGGAACAGGGATTTACGCTGGAAACACCATATATTTT.

This clone showed up just once. The chain joins TRBV18 to TRBJ1-2; D is unresolved. The germline CDR1 and CDR2 sequences are KGHSH and LQKENI. V lost 1 base to trimming and J lost 8 bases, with 26 bases between them. The CDR3 is 18 amino acids. For the CDR3, the DNA is TGTGCCAGCTCACCACTTATTGGAGTGGAGACTTCGAATGGAGGCTACACCTTC. Amino acid sequence: CASSPLIGVETSNGGYTF.

This rearrangement joins TRBV5-1 to TRBJ2-3, with a tentative D call TRBD2 (6 bases). With 8 bases removed from V and 2 bases from J, the gap between germline ends came to 15 bases. CDR3 length equals 14 residues. Germline V CDR1 and CDR2: SGHRS, YFSETQ. CDR3 nucleotide sequence: TGCGCCAGTCAGTCGGTAGCGGACACAGATACGCAGTATTTT. This translates into CASQSVADTDTQYF.

This clone was counted a few times. The chain carries TRBV19 and TRBJ1-2; a weak D match, TRBD1 (5 bases). CDR1 and CDR2 (germline): LNHDA, SQIVND (reference sequence). V was shortened by 2 bases and J by 2 bases, with 6 bases between the two germline ends. The CDR3 is 13 amino acids. The chain's CDR3 is CASSIRGNYGYTF. The CDR3 region has the DNA TGTGCCAGTAGTATAAGGGGAAACTATGGCTACACCTTC.

The J gene is TRBJ1-5, the V gene TRBV10-1, with 9 bases lining up with TRBD1. V shed 8 bases, J shed 7 bases, and the junction held 6 bases outside the gene matches. The CDR3 covers 13 residues. CDR1 is WNHNN, CDR2 SYGVQD, per germline (reference sequence). The CDR3 DNA sequence: TGCGCCAGCCTACAGGGGGCGCGACAGCCCCAGCATTTT. The encoded protein is CASLQGARQPQHF.

V gene TRBV13 combines with J gene TRBJ1-5, with D perhaps TRBD1 (6 bases). This CDR3 comprises 14 residues. Trimming took 1 base from V and 6 from J, leaving 10 bases between them. Germline values: CDR1 PRHDT, CDR2 FYEKMQ (reference sequence). CDR3 region: CASSLDRVGQPQHF. CDR3 nucleotides: TGTGCCAGCAGCTTAGACAGGGTGGGTCAGCCCCAGCATTTT.

The chain carries TRBV6-1 and TRBJ2-7, with 9 positions matching TRBD1. V lost 0 bases to trimming and J lost 2 bases; unmatched junction nucleotides: 2. Germline V gene data show CDR1 as MNHNS and CDR2 as SASEGT. This CDR3 comprises 15 residues. CDR3 residues: CASSEAGTGTYEQYF. Written as DNA, the CDR3 is TGTGCCAGCAGTGAAGCCGGGACAGGGACCTACGAGCAGTACTTC.

The chain carries TRBV29-1 and TRBJ2-1, with 8 bases identical to TRBD2. Germline CDR1 and CDR2: SQVTM and ANQGSEA. This CDR3 has 14 amino acids. V was pared by 2 bases and J by 0 bases, with 0 bases of the junction left unmatched. The DNA for the CDR3 is TGCAGCGTTGAAACTAGCGGCTCCTACAATGAGCAGTTCTTC. Translation gives CSVETSGSYNEQFF.

This sequence joins TRBV19 and TRBJ1-5; D is unresolved. CDR1 LNHDA and CDR2 SQIVND come from the germline V gene (reference sequence). This CDR3 is built from 14 residues. The V end lost 3 bases, the J end lost 4 bases, and 10 bases lay between the germline ends. CDR3 loop: CASSMFGANQPQHF. The CDR3, as DNA: TGTGCCAGTAGTATGTTTGGAGCGAATCAGCCCCAGCATTTT. Looking up the rest from reference TRBV19 and TRBJ1-5 gives the full variable domain: DGGITQSPKYLFRKEGQNVTLSCEQNLNHDAMYWYRQDPGQGLRLIYYSQIVNDFQKGDIAEGYSVSREKKESFPLTVTSAQKNPTAFYLCASSMFGANQPQHFGDGTRLSIL.

In nucleotides, the CDR3 is TGTGCCAGCAGTTTGAACCCTAAAACAGGGGAGTTGAGAAATCAGCCCCAGCATTTT. This translates into CASSLNPKTGELRNQPQHF. The rearrangement joins TRBV28 to TRBJ1-5; 7 bases are shared with TRBD1. The germline CDR1 and CDR2 sequences are MDHEN and SYDVKM. The CDR3 totals 19 residues. With V trimmed by 3 bases and J by 4 bases, 18 bases remained unmatched.

Comments on this clone: The sample has other DNA sequences that encode this CDR3 too. The chain has TRBV15 and TRBJ2-5, with TRBD2 identical over 7 bases. The germline CDR1 and CDR2 sequences are LNHNV and YYDKDF (reference sequence). This CDR3 has 14 residues. The V and J ends lost 3 bases and 1 base, in that order; junction bases with no gene match: 2. The CDR3 region has the DNA TGTGCCACCAGCAGGGGCGGGGGCCAAGAGACCCAGTACTTC. Translation gives CATSRGGGQETQYF. The full variable domain, rest sourced from reference TRBV15 and TRBJ2-5, is DAMVIQNPRYQVTQFGKPVTLSCSQTLNHNVMYWYQQKSSQAPKLLFHYYDKDFNNEADTPDNFQSRRPNTSFCFLDIRSPGLGDTAMYLCATSRGGGQETQYFGPGTRLLVL.

The chain combines TRBV11-2 with TRBJ2-1; 10 bases match TRBD2. The trim removed 5 bases at V and 9 bases at J, leaving 10 bases unmatched. The germline V gene has CDR1 SGHAT and CDR2 FQNNGV. The CDR3 contains 15 residues. The CDR3 coding sequence is TGTGCCAGCAGCCTCCCAGCGGGGGGGCCAGTTGAGCAGTTCTTC. This sequence encodes CASSLPAGGPVEQFF.

The chain combines TRBV18 with TRBJ1-2, with 7 nucleotides matching TRBD1. The J segment lost 14 bases and the V segment lost 3 bases, leaving 12 bases of the junction unmatched. Germline V gene sequence: CDR1 KGHSH, CDR2 LQKENI. CDR3 length: 13 residues. The chain's CDR3 is CASSPRESDRITF. The CDR3 DNA follows: TGTGCCAGCTCACCGCGGGAATCGGACAGGATTACCTTC.

This clone was seen a few times. The V gene is TRBV4-1, the J gene TRBJ1-1; possible D gene TRBD1, 5 bases. Germline CDR1 and CDR2: MGHRA and YSYEKL. The CDR3 contains 15 residues. The V end lost 5 bases, the J end lost 1 base, and 14 bases lay between the germline ends. This CDR3 reads CASSYLGLTNTEAFF. The DNA of the CDR3 is TGCGCCAGCAGCTACCTGGGACTGACGAACACTGAAGCTTTCTTT.

The genes are TRBV29-1 and TRBJ1-4; 8 positions match TRBD1. Germline V gene data show CDR1 as SQVTM and CDR2 as ANQGSEA. CDR3 length equals 12 residues. V was pared by 5 bases and J by 7 bases, with 3 bases of the junction left unmatched. Here the CDR3 DNA reads TGCAGCGTTACCGGGACAGGTGAAAAACTGTTTTTT. It specifies CSVTGTGEKLFF.

This chain connects TRBV6-5 to TRBJ1-6; 8 bases fit TRBD1. Germline V gives CDR1 MNHEY, CDR2 SVGAGI. Trimming removed 4 bases from V and 7 bases from J; junction bases left unmatched: 3. This CDR3 contains 14 residues. The CDR3 coding sequence is TGTGCCAGCAGTTTCAGGGGGCCAAATTCACCCCTCCACTTT. Translation gives CASSFRGPNSPLHF.